This is a list of T cell receptor beta chains from one sample in a study of shared clonotypes between healthy human individuals. Clones were read by immunoSEQ multiplex PCR, and TCRdb kept only the in-frame ones, dropping some. The sample shows over 400,000 clones, around 80% of them seen only once. Sequenced: PBMCs. The receptors were gathered from a woman aged 40 to 50 in good health. Some clones in this sample may be carry-over from other donors' samples. CDR3s include the opening cysteine and the closing phenylalanine or tryptophan. Fields, in order: CDR3 protein, CDR3 DNA, D gene, J gene, clone size, V gene. D genes are given only for firm matches. Size is omitted from some rows. Given values are once, few, many or a class for expanded clones.

cdr3_aa: CASNWLSTEAFF
cdr3_nt: TGTGCCAGCAATTGGTTGAGCACTGAAGCTTTCTTT
d_call: .
j_call: TRBJ1-1
clone_size: few
v_call: TRBV6-1

cdr3_aa: CASRQLWNEQFF
cdr3_nt: TGTGCCAGCAGGCAATTGTGGAATGAGCAGTTCTTC
d_call: .
j_call: TRBJ2-1
clone_size: .
v_call: TRBV28

cdr3_aa: CASRAGGNVRSYEQYF
cdr3_nt: TGTGCCAGCAGGGCGGGAGGAAATGTAAGATCCTACGAGCAGTACTTC
d_call: TRBD2
j_call: TRBJ2-7
clone_size: .
v_call: TRBV6-6

cdr3_aa: CACPGQGDTEAFF
cdr3_nt: TGTGCCTGCCCGGGACAGGGGGACACTGAAGCTTTCTTT
d_call: TRBD1
j_call: TRBJ1-1
clone_size: few
v_call: TRBV30

cdr3_aa: CASSAGQGRGYEQYF
cdr3_nt: TGTGCCAGCAGCGCCGGACAGGGAAGGGGCTACGAGCAGTACTTC
d_call: TRBD1
j_call: TRBJ2-7
clone_size: .
v_call: TRBV9

cdr3_aa: CSSLGGTTGNTIYF
cdr3_nt: TGCAGCTCTTTAGGGGGCACCACTGGAAACACCATATATTTT
d_call: TRBD1
j_call: TRBJ1-3
clone_size: .
v_call: TRBV29-1

cdr3_aa: CASSLGPAGWGNTEAFF
cdr3_nt: TGTGCCAGCAGTTTAGGGCCAGCTGGTTGGGGGAACACTGAAGCTTTCTTT
d_call: .
j_call: TRBJ1-1
clone_size: .
v_call: TRBV28

cdr3_aa: CASSPGLPAASNTGELFF
cdr3_nt: TGTGCCAGCTCACCAGGGCTCCCGGCAGCCTCGAACACCGGGGAGCTGTTTTTT
d_call: .
j_call: TRBJ2-2
clone_size: .
v_call: TRBV18

cdr3_aa: CASSEYGYGYTF
cdr3_nt: TGTGCCAGCAGTGAATATGGGTATGGCTACACCTTC
d_call: .
j_call: TRBJ1-2
clone_size: .
v_call: TRBV25-1

cdr3_aa: CASTTLIVGPQHF
cdr3_nt: TGTGCCAGCACTACCCTCATCGTGGGGCCCCAGCATTTT
d_call: .
j_call: TRBJ1-5
clone_size: .
v_call: TRBV28

cdr3_aa: CASSPGTNEQYF
cdr3_nt: TGCGCCAGCAGCCCGGGGACTAACGAGCAGTACTTC
d_call: TRBD2
j_call: TRBJ2-7
clone_size: .
v_call: TRBV5-1

cdr3_aa: CASSVSLASYEQYF
cdr3_nt: TGTGCCAGCAGCGTGTCTCTAGCCTCCTACGAGCAGTACTTC
d_call: .
j_call: TRBJ2-7
clone_size: .
v_call: TRBV9

cdr3_aa: CASSLFGGSYEQYF
cdr3_nt: TGTGCCAGCAGTTTATTCGGGGGCTCCTACGAGCAGTACTTC
d_call: .
j_call: TRBJ2-7
clone_size: once
v_call: TRBV28

cdr3_aa: CASSKSSYEQYF
cdr3_nt: TGTGCCAGTAGTAAGTCTTCCTACGAGCAGTACTTC
d_call: .
j_call: TRBJ2-7
clone_size: .
v_call: TRBV19

cdr3_aa: CASSVGPDTGELFF
cdr3_nt: TGTGCCAGCAGCGTCGGACCTGACACCGGGGAGCTGTTTTTT
d_call: .
j_call: TRBJ2-2
clone_size: .
v_call: TRBV9

cdr3_aa: CASSPGQGAEAFF
cdr3_nt: TGTGCCAGTAGTCCAGGACAGGGGGCTGAAGCTTTCTTT
d_call: TRBD1
j_call: TRBJ1-1
clone_size: .
v_call: TRBV19

cdr3_aa: CASSIGGEVGKPQHF
cdr3_nt: TGTGCCAGTAGTATCGGGGGGGAAGTAGGAAAGCCCCAGCATTTT
d_call: .
j_call: TRBJ1-5
clone_size: .
v_call: TRBV19

cdr3_aa: CASSYHVIGGAGELFF
cdr3_nt: TGTGCCAGCAGTTACCATGTAATTGGAGGCGCCGGGGAGCTGTTTTTT
d_call: .
j_call: TRBJ2-2
clone_size: .
v_call: TRBV6-5

cdr3_aa: CASTASREVVHEQYF
cdr3_nt: TGTGCCAGCACGGCAAGTCGTGAGGTCGTGCACGAGCAGTACTTC
d_call: .
j_call: TRBJ2-7
clone_size: .
v_call: TRBV2

cdr3_aa: CASSGPGLQETQYF
cdr3_nt: TGTGCCAGCAGTGGACCGGGACTACAAGAGACCCAGTACTTC
d_call: TRBD2
j_call: TRBJ2-5
clone_size: .
v_call: TRBV2

cdr3_aa: CASSYSPGLAGSPYNEQFF
cdr3_nt: TGTGCCAGCAGCTACTCTCCGGGACTAGCGGGATCACCCTACAATGAGCAGTTCTTC
d_call: TRBD2
j_call: TRBJ2-1
clone_size: .
v_call: TRBV9

cdr3_aa: CASSMTRIPSETQYF
cdr3_nt: TGTGCCAGTAGTATGACCCGCATACCCTCGGAGACCCAGTACTTC
d_call: .
j_call: TRBJ2-5
clone_size: .
v_call: TRBV19

cdr3_aa: CASSYSLAGPLTEQYF
cdr3_nt: TGTGCCAGCAGTTACTCCCTGGCGGGACCACTGACTGAGCAGTACTTC
d_call: .
j_call: TRBJ2-7
clone_size: .
v_call: TRBV6-5

cdr3_aa: CAWSAAGTTNYGYTF
cdr3_nt: TGTGCCTGGAGTGCCGCAGGGACGACTAACTATGGCTACACCTTC
d_call: .
j_call: TRBJ1-2
clone_size: .
v_call: TRBV30

cdr3_aa: CASINTGFYGYTF
cdr3_nt: TGTGCCAGCATCAACACCGGGTTCTATGGCTACACCTTC
d_call: .
j_call: TRBJ1-2
clone_size: .
v_call: TRBV7-9

cdr3_aa: CASSRTSNEQYF
cdr3_nt: TGTGCCAGCAGCCGCACATCAAACGAGCAGTACTTC
d_call: .
j_call: TRBJ2-7
clone_size: .
v_call: TRBV7-9

cdr3_aa: CASSERSGRGNEQFF
cdr3_nt: TGTGCCAGCAGTGAAAGGAGCGGGAGAGGCAATGAGCAGTTCTTC
d_call: TRBD2
j_call: TRBJ2-1
clone_size: once
v_call: TRBV2

cdr3_aa: CASSGLAGGPGEGELFF
cdr3_nt: TGCGCCAGCAGCGGACTAGCGGGAGGCCCAGGGGAGGGGGAGCTGTTTTTT
d_call: TRBD2
j_call: TRBJ2-2
clone_size: once
v_call: TRBV5-1

cdr3_aa: CASTQGAYNEQFF
cdr3_nt: TGTGCCAGCACTCAGGGGGCCTACAATGAGCAGTTCTTC
d_call: TRBD1
j_call: TRBJ2-1
clone_size: .
v_call: TRBV2

cdr3_aa: CASSYPGQGSQPQHF
cdr3_nt: TGTGCCAGCAGTTACCCGGGACAGGGGTCCCAGCCCCAGCATTTT
d_call: TRBD1
j_call: TRBJ1-5
clone_size: .
v_call: TRBV6-6

cdr3_aa: CACPSVDTGELFF
cdr3_nt: TGTGCCTGTCCCTCGGTAGACACCGGGGAGCTGTTTTTT
d_call: .
j_call: TRBJ2-2
clone_size: .
v_call: TRBV30

cdr3_aa: CASSSQGGYYGYTF
cdr3_nt: TGCGCCAGCAGCTCACAGGGGGGCTACTATGGCTACACCTTC
d_call: TRBD1
j_call: TRBJ1-2
clone_size: .
v_call: TRBV5-1

cdr3_aa: CASSLGQGRNEQYF
cdr3_nt: TGTGCCAGCAGCTTAGGGCAGGGCAGGAACGAGCAGTACTTC
d_call: .
j_call: TRBJ2-7
clone_size: many
v_call: TRBV7-9

cdr3_aa: CASSPVGTEAFF
cdr3_nt: TGTGCCAGCTCACCGGTTGGCACTGAAGCTTTCTTT
d_call: .
j_call: TRBJ1-1
clone_size: .
v_call: TRBV18

cdr3_aa: CASSPSGQVLRNSPLHF
cdr3_nt: TGTGCCAGCAGTCCCTCCGGACAGGTACTACGGAATTCACCCCTCCACTTT
d_call: TRBD1
j_call: TRBJ1-6
clone_size: .
v_call: TRBV27

cdr3_aa: CASSLDLTGSKF
cdr3_nt: TGTGCCAGCAGCTTAGACCTGACCGGGTCCAAATTC
d_call: .
j_call: TRBJ2-7
clone_size: few
v_call: TRBV7-9

cdr3_aa: CASTSDSQSGYGYTF
cdr3_nt: .
d_call: .
j_call: TRBJ1-2
clone_size: .
v_call: TRBV19

cdr3_aa: CASSPVGIGQGNTGELFF
cdr3_nt: TGTGCCAGCTCACCTGTAGGTATCGGACAGGGGAACACCGGGGAGCTGTTTTTT
d_call: TRBD1
j_call: TRBJ2-2
clone_size: .
v_call: TRBV18

cdr3_aa: CASSVTGPDTQYF
cdr3_nt: TGTGCCAGCAGTGTTACAGGGCCAGATACGCAGTATTTT
d_call: .
j_call: TRBJ2-3
clone_size: .
v_call: TRBV2

cdr3_aa: CSAEVGGSTEAFF
cdr3_nt: TGCAGCGCCGAGGTAGGGGGGAGCACTGAAGCTTTCTTT
d_call: .
j_call: TRBJ1-1
clone_size: .
v_call: TRBV29-1

cdr3_aa: CASGVLSPGELFF
cdr3_nt: TGTGCCAGCGGGGTACTATCTCCCGGGGAGCTGTTTTTT
d_call: .
j_call: TRBJ2-2
clone_size: .
v_call: TRBV7-2

cdr3_aa: CASSLGSGNEKLFF
cdr3_nt: TGTGCCAGCAGCTTAGGTTCGGGTAATGAAAAACTGTTTTTT
d_call: .
j_call: TRBJ1-4
clone_size: .
v_call: TRBV7-9

cdr3_aa: CASNPDRGVEKLFF
cdr3_nt: TGTGCCAGTAACCCGGACAGGGGGGTTGAAAAACTGTTTTTT
d_call: TRBD1
j_call: TRBJ1-4
clone_size: .
v_call: TRBV19

cdr3_aa: CASSLDGQNYGYTF
cdr3_nt: TGCGCCAGCAGCTTGGACGGCCAGAACTATGGCTACACCTTC
d_call: .
j_call: TRBJ1-2
clone_size: .
v_call: TRBV5-1

cdr3_aa: CASSFGQGGYNEQFF
cdr3_nt: TGCGCCAGCAGCTTTGGACAGGGTGGCTACAATGAGCAGTTCTTC
d_call: TRBD1
j_call: TRBJ2-1
clone_size: .
v_call: TRBV5-1

cdr3_aa: CASSQGGEAFF
cdr3_nt: TGTGCCAGCAGCCAAGGGGGAGAAGCTTTCTTT
d_call: .
j_call: TRBJ1-1
clone_size: few
v_call: TRBV7-9

cdr3_aa: CASNVSGEPRIDGYTF
cdr3_nt: TGTGCCAGCAACGTGTCCGGGGAGCCTAGGATTGATGGCTACACCTTC
d_call: .
j_call: TRBJ1-2
clone_size: .
v_call: TRBV9

cdr3_aa: CAALSGAGFDNEQFF
cdr3_nt: TGTGCCGCCCTTAGCGGGGCGGGTTTCGACAATGAGCAGTTCTTC
d_call: TRBD2
j_call: TRBJ2-1
clone_size: many
v_call: TRBV10-3

cdr3_aa: CASSSVGANVLTF
cdr3_nt: TGTGCCAGCAGCTCAGTTGGGGCCAACGTCCTGACTTTC
d_call: .
j_call: TRBJ2-6
clone_size: .
v_call: TRBV7-9

cdr3_aa: CASSEYSGSRTDTQYF
cdr3_nt: TGTGCCAGCAGTGAATATAGCGGGAGTCGGACAGATACGCAGTATTTT
d_call: TRBD2
j_call: TRBJ2-3
clone_size: once
v_call: TRBV25-1